The rows below give T cell receptor beta chains drawn from one sample of a study of shared T cell receptors in the human thymus. Profiled with immunoSEQ multiplex PCR; TCRdb holds only in-frame clones, not every one. The table lists roughly 500,000 clones, approximately 80% of them singletons. The sample was also linked to a second study, of human thymus T cells.

The specimen sequenced was thymocytes. The receptors were gathered from a boy in the first two years of life with a congenital heart defect. Both conserved end residues are part of each CDR3. Fields, in order: J gene, V gene, clone size, CDR3 length, D gene, CDR3 DNA, CDR3 protein. The D gene is left open where the match is weak. Some rows mark clone size as missing; the rest say once, few, many or name a class of expanded clone.

j_gene: TRBJ2-1; v_gene: TRBV18; abundance: .; len: 17; d_gene: TRBD2; CDR3nt: TGTGCCAGCTCACCCAACAAACTAGCGGGAGGAGACAATGAGCAGTTCTTC; CDR3aa: CASSPNKLAGGDNEQFF
j_gene: TRBJ1-2; v_gene: TRBV5-4; abundance: once; len: 18; d_gene: .; CDR3nt: TGTGCCAGCAGCCCACCAGGCCGGGAGGGCAGGGGAAACTATGGCTACACCTTC; CDR3aa: CASSPPGREGRGNYGYTF
j_gene: TRBJ1-4; v_gene: TRBV4-3; abundance: once; len: 20; d_gene: .; CDR3nt: TGCGCCAGCAGCCAAGTCCTAAGACGGGGTGCGGGACGGCGGAATGAAAAACTGTTTTTT; CDR3aa: CASSQVLRRGAGRRNEKLFF
j_gene: TRBJ1-1; v_gene: TRBV19; abundance: .; len: 14; d_gene: .; CDR3nt: TGTGCCAGTAGTATGGGGGGAGGGTCCTCTGAAGCTTTCTTT; CDR3aa: CASSMGGGSSEAFF
j_gene: TRBJ1-3; v_gene: TRBV28; abundance: .; len: 16; d_gene: .; CDR3nt: TGTGCCAGCAGCTCCGCCCCCGGAGGGTCTGGAAACACCATATATTTT; CDR3aa: CASSSAPGGSGNTIYF
j_gene: TRBJ1-2; v_gene: TRBV4-1; abundance: .; len: 16; d_gene: .; CDR3nt: TGCGCCAGCAGCCAAGAGTGGGCAGGGAGGGGTGATGGCTACACCTTC; CDR3aa: CASSQEWAGRGDGYTF
j_gene: TRBJ2-7; v_gene: TRBV28; abundance: .; len: 12; d_gene: .; CDR3nt: TGTGCCACTCAGGAGGGCTCCTACGAGCAGTACTTC; CDR3aa: CATQEGSYEQYF
j_gene: TRBJ2-1; v_gene: TRBV7-9; abundance: .; len: 12; d_gene: .; CDR3nt: TGTGCCAGTCGACGGGGGTTTGGTGAGCAGTTCTTC; CDR3aa: CASRRGFGEQFF
j_gene: TRBJ1-1; v_gene: TRBV7-9; abundance: .; len: 16; d_gene: .; CDR3nt: TGTGCCAGCAGCTACACCCCACTTCATATCGGGTATGAAGCTTTCTTT; CDR3aa: CASSYTPLHIGYEAFF
j_gene: TRBJ2-2; v_gene: TRBV9; abundance: .; len: 16; d_gene: TRBD2; CDR3nt: TGTGCCAGCAGCGTAGAACTAGCGGGAAGCACCGGGGAGCTGTTTTTT; CDR3aa: CASSVELAGSTGELFF
j_gene: TRBJ2-1; v_gene: TRBV15; abundance: .; len: 21; d_gene: TRBD2; CDR3nt: TGTGCCACCAGCGGAGGACTGAGATTAGGGACGGGAGGTCCCTCCTACAATGAGCAGTTCTTC; CDR3aa: CATSGGLRLGTGGPSYNEQFF
j_gene: TRBJ2-3; v_gene: TRBV29-1; abundance: .; len: 14; d_gene: TRBD2; CDR3nt: TGCAGCGTAGCCCGGACTAGCGGGAGAGGTACGCAGTATTTT; CDR3aa: CSVARTSGRGTQYF
j_gene: TRBJ2-7; v_gene: TRBV27; abundance: few; len: 12; d_gene: .; CDR3nt: TGTGCCAGCAGTCGGACTGCCGGGGAGCAGTACTTC; CDR3aa: CASSRTAGEQYF
j_gene: TRBJ1-5; v_gene: TRBV27; abundance: .; len: 14; d_gene: TRBD1; CDR3nt: TGTGCCAGCAGTAACCACAGGGGTTATCAGCCCCAGCATTTT; CDR3aa: CASSNHRGYQPQHF
j_gene: TRBJ2-5; v_gene: TRBV19; abundance: .; len: 13; d_gene: TRBD1; CDR3nt: TGTGCCAGTTCTACAGGGGGCCAAGAGACCCAGTACTTC; CDR3aa: CASSTGGQETQYF
j_gene: TRBJ2-7; v_gene: TRBV25-1; abundance: few; len: 11; d_gene: .; CDR3nt: TGTGCCAGCAGGAATCTACACGAGCAGTACTTC; CDR3aa: CASRNLHEQYF
j_gene: TRBJ2-1; v_gene: TRBV9; abundance: .; len: 16; d_gene: TRBD2; CDR3nt: TGTGCCAGCAGCGCCCCGGGGACTAGCAGTTCCCGTGAGCAGTTCTTC; CDR3aa: CASSAPGTSSSREQFF
j_gene: TRBJ2-3; v_gene: TRBV4-1; abundance: .; len: 16; d_gene: TRBD1; CDR3nt: TGCGCCAGCAGCCAGTTAACAGGGGGTTTTTCAGATACGCAGTATTTT; CDR3aa: CASSQLTGGFSDTQYF
j_gene: TRBJ1-2; v_gene: TRBV6-1; abundance: .; len: 19; d_gene: .; CDR3nt: TGTGCCAGCAGTGGCACTAGTGGGGGCCGAACCCATACTAACTATGGCTACACCTTC; CDR3aa: CASSGTSGGRTHTNYGYTF
j_gene: TRBJ1-2; v_gene: TRBV5-4; abundance: .; len: 16; d_gene: .; CDR3nt: TGTGCCAGCAGCTTTAGGAGGGACGGGACGAACTATGGCTACACCTTC; CDR3aa: CASSFRRDGTNYGYTF
j_gene: TRBJ1-2; v_gene: TRBV27; abundance: .; len: 15; d_gene: TRBD1; CDR3nt: TGTGCCAGCAGTTCCCCACAGGGGGCAAGGGATGGCTACACCTTC; CDR3aa: CASSSPQGARDGYTF
j_gene: TRBJ1-4; v_gene: TRBV11-2; abundance: .; len: 16; d_gene: .; CDR3nt: TGTGCCAGCAGCTTAGACCTGGGTCAGGGGACTGAAAAACTGTTTTTT; CDR3aa: CASSLDLGQGTEKLFF
j_gene: TRBJ1-4; v_gene: TRBV30; abundance: .; len: 16; d_gene: TRBD1; CDR3nt: TGTGCCTGGAGTGATACCCACCGGGACAGGCCCGAAAAACTGTTTTTT; CDR3aa: CAWSDTHRDRPEKLFF
j_gene: TRBJ1-4; v_gene: TRBV15; abundance: .; len: 15; d_gene: TRBD1; CDR3nt: TGTGCCAACCGGCAGGGGGCGGCTTCTAATGAAAAACTGTTTTTT; CDR3aa: CANRQGAASNEKLFF
j_gene: TRBJ2-7; v_gene: TRBV6-5; abundance: .; len: 15; d_gene: TRBD1; CDR3nt: TGTGCCAGCAGTTTGTCCCGGGACAGTCTCTACGAGCAGTACTTC; CDR3aa: CASSLSRDSLYEQYF
j_gene: TRBJ1-2; v_gene: TRBV29-1; abundance: .; len: 13; d_gene: .; CDR3nt: TGCAGTGACCGACAATCGACGGCCTTGGGCTACACCTTC; CDR3aa: CSDRQSTALGYTF
j_gene: TRBJ2-2; v_gene: TRBV27; abundance: .; len: 16; d_gene: .; CDR3nt: TGTGCCAGCAGTCGCTCCGGGGACACTTACACCGGGGAGCTGTTTTTT; CDR3aa: CASSRSGDTYTGELFF
j_gene: TRBJ2-5; v_gene: TRBV4-3; abundance: few; len: 19; d_gene: TRBD2; CDR3nt: TGCGCCAGCAGCCAAGATAAGACTAGCGGGAGGGTGGTATGGGAGACCCAGTACTTC; CDR3aa: CASSQDKTSGRVVWETQYF
j_gene: TRBJ2-7; v_gene: TRBV4-1; abundance: .; len: 16; d_gene: TRBD1; CDR3nt: TGCGCCAGCAGCCAAGATCTCCCGGGACAGCCCTACGAGCAGTACTTC; CDR3aa: CASSQDLPGQPYEQYF
j_gene: TRBJ2-7; v_gene: TRBV27; abundance: few; len: 14; d_gene: TRBD2; CDR3nt: TGTGCCAGCAGTAGGGTAGCGGGAGGCTACGAGCAGTACTTC; CDR3aa: CASSRVAGGYEQYF
j_gene: TRBJ2-7; v_gene: TRBV6-4; abundance: .; len: 15; d_gene: TRBD1; CDR3nt: TGTGCCAGCAGTGACGGGGGACAGGTCACCTACGAGCAGTACTTC; CDR3aa: CASSDGGQVTYEQYF
j_gene: TRBJ1-5; v_gene: TRBV28; abundance: .; len: 14; d_gene: TRBD1; CDR3nt: TGTGCCAGCAGTTTACAGGGGGCGGGGCAGCCCCAGCATTTT; CDR3aa: CASSLQGAGQPQHF